The 27 T cell receptor beta chains reported below all come from one sample, sequenced in a study of blood T cell repertoires in COVID-19 (dated by TCRdb to the early 2020s). Library creation used the immunoSEQ multiplex PCR assay. In TCRdb, the immuneACCESS table is reduced to in-frame sequences with V and J assigned. These tables do not hold every clone; where another copy was compared, an unresolved V gene accounts for under half, and the others remain unexplained. The sample includes about 64,000 clones, with just over 70% observed a single time. Around half of the sample is held by the ten biggest clonotypes. The sequencing sample was made of PBMCs or T cells enriched from blood (not recorded which). Receptors were obtained from a woman aged 55-70 years who had been exposed to COVID-19.

This clone was seen more than once but under ten times. This chain uses TRBV27 with TRBJ2-5, with 10 bases fitting TRBD1. This CDR3 contains 14 residues. With 6 bases clipped from V and 5 bases from J, the junction kept 6 bases outside the gene matches. The V gene's germline CDR1 is MNHEY and CDR2 SMNVEV (reference sequence). CDR3 loop: CASSRDRGWETQYF. The CDR3 bases are TGTGCCAGCAGCCGGGACAGGGGATGGGAGACCCAGTACTTC.

This chain uses TRBV20-1 with TRBJ1-2; D gene ambiguous. V gave up 3 bases and J gave up 2 bases, with 16 bases separating them. Germline V gene sequence: CDR1 DFQATT, CDR2 SNEGSKA (reference sequence). The CDR3 is 15 residues long. The CDR3 DNA follows: TGCAGTGCTAGTCGAGGGCGCGAGATAAACTATGGCTACACCTTC. Translation gives CSASRGREINYGYTF.

V is TRBV28 and J is TRBJ1-5; 10 bases align to TRBD1. The CDR3 covers 16 residues. V gave up 5 bases and J gave up 6 bases; unmatched junction bases: 10. Germline CDR1 MDHEN, CDR2 SYDVKM. The CDR3 DNA is TGTGCCAGCAGTCCCACTGACAGGGGGCCTTTTCAGCCCCAGCATTTT. Its translation is CASSPTDRGPFQPQHF.

The sample holds a few counts of this clone. V usage is TRBV10-3 and J usage is TRBJ1-2; 7 nucleotides align to TRBD1. Germline CDR1 reads ENHRY; CDR2 reads SYGVKD. With V trimmed by 10 bases and J by 0 bases, 11 bases remained unmatched. This CDR3 is 15 amino acids long. The CDR3 DNA follows: TGTGCCACCTGGCCCGGGACAGCTTCTAACTATGGCTACACCTTC. This translates into CATWPGTASNYGYTF.

The chain's CDR3 is CASSLIGGNTEAFF. DNA of the CDR3: TGTGCCAGCAGCCTAATCGGGGGAAACACTGAAGCTTTCTTT. The gene calls are TRBV3-1 (or the pseudogene TRBV3-2) and TRBJ1-1, with D possibly matching TRBD1 (5 bases). Germline CDR1 reads LGHDT; CDR2 reads YNNKEL (reference sequence). The V end was cut by 4 bases, the J end by 2 bases, with 11 bases between. There are 14 residues in the CDR3.

The V and J genes are TRBV5-1 and TRBJ1-2; 11 bases match TRBD1. Germline-derived CDR1 and CDR2 are SGHRS and YFSETQ. The CDR3 has 14 amino acids. The junction had 3 bases not matched to a gene; V was cut back by 2 bases and J by 6 bases. The CDR3: CASSFMGQGDGYTF. For the CDR3, the DNA is TGCGCCAGCAGCTTTATGGGACAGGGGGATGGCTACACCTTC. Together with reference TRBV5-1 and TRBJ1-2, the CDR3 gives the full variable domain: KAGVTQTPRYLIKTRGQQVTLSCSPISGHRSVSWYQQTPGQGLQFLFEYFSETQRNKGNFPGRFSGRQFSNSRSEMNVSTLELGDSALYLCASSFMGQGDGYTFGSGTRLTVV.

This chain joins TRBV9 and TRBJ2-1; TRBD2 matches 12 bases. CDR1 and CDR2 from the germline V gene are SGDLS and YYNGEE. CDR3 length: 15 residues. V was pared by 4 bases and J by 9 bases, with 8 bases of the junction left unmatched. CDR3 region: CASSPGTSGWSEQFF. CDR3 DNA: TGTGCCAGCAGCCCCGGGACTAGCGGGTGGTCTGAGCAGTTCTTC.

The chain joins TRBV20-1 to TRBJ2-4; D is unclear. Germline V gene data show CDR1 as DFQATT and CDR2 as SNEGSKA (reference sequence). The CDR3 covers 14 residues. The V gene lost 4 bases and the J gene lost 0 bases, with 10 bases spanning the gap. CDR3 DNA sequence: TGCAGTGCTACTGACACAATAGCCAAAAACATTCAGTACTTC. Protein sequence: CSATDTIAKNIQYF.

The chain combines TRBV19 with TRBJ1-5; D is possibly TRBD1 (5 bases). Trimming removed 3 bases from V and 11 bases from J, with 14 bases in between. The CDR3 spans 13 residues. In germline, CDR1 is LNHDA, CDR2 SQIVND (reference sequence). The CDR3 reads CASSMRAGPAQHF. Here the CDR3 DNA reads TGTGCCAGTAGTATGAGGGCGGGGCCGGCCCAGCATTTT.

This sequence joins TRBV12-5 and TRBJ2-6, with D possibly TRBD1 on 6 matching bases. Looked up from germline, CDR1 is LGHNT and CDR2 is FRNRAP. V was trimmed by 0 bases and J by 3 bases, leaving 15 bases between them. The CDR3 sequence is 18 residues long. CDR3 sequence reads: CASGLVGTKSGGANVLTF. DNA of the CDR3: TGTGCTAGTGGTTTGGTAGGGACAAAGTCAGGTGGGGCCAACGTCCTGACTTTC.

J is TRBJ2-1 and V is TRBV6-5; a possible D gene is TRBD2 (6 bases). V was shortened by 5 bases and J by 0 bases, with 11 bases between the two germline ends. Germline CDR1 and CDR2: MNHEY and SVGAGI. This CDR3 spans 15 amino acids. The CDR3 protein is CASSRLESSYNEQFF. The CDR3 DNA sequence: TGTGCCAGCAGTCGACTAGAGAGCTCCTACAATGAGCAGTTCTTC.

The chain couples TRBV9 to TRBJ1-1, with 10 bases matching TRBD1. Germline CDR1 reads SGDLS; CDR2 reads YYNGEE. J was trimmed by 5 bases and V by 0 bases; bases with no gene match: 4. This CDR3 has 15 amino acids. The CDR3 spells CASSVGQGAKTEAFF. CDR3 bases: TGTGCCAGCAGCGTAGGACAGGGGGCGAAAACTGAAGCTTTCTTT.

The V gene is TRBV20-1, the J gene TRBJ1-6; tentative D call: TRBD1 (5 bases). Trimming stripped 3 bases from V and 10 bases from J, with 13 bases between. The germline V gene encodes CDR1 DFQATT and CDR2 SNEGSKA (reference sequence). The CDR3 sequence is 13 residues long. CDR3 protein: CSASMGEGSPLHF. The DNA for the CDR3 is TGCAGTGCTAGTATGGGGGAGGGGTCACCCCTCCACTTT.

The rearrangement links TRBV7-2 to TRBJ2-7; 7 bases map to TRBD2. CDR1 is SGHTA and CDR2 is FQGNSA in the germline V gene. J was trimmed by 2 bases and V by 1 base; bases with no gene match: 5. This CDR3 comprises 15 residues. CDR3 sequence: CASSLVAGLTYEQYF. The DNA for the CDR3 is TGTGCCAGCAGCTTAGTAGCGGGCCTTACCTACGAGCAGTACTTC.

This clone was found a few times. V gene TRBV15 combines with J gene TRBJ1-3, with 7 bases fitting TRBD1. The germline V gene encodes CDR1 LNHNV and CDR2 YYDKDF (reference sequence). The CDR3 runs to 16 residues. Germline trimming cut 2 bases from V and 6 bases from J; bases unmatched to any gene: 10. This CDR3 is CATSRSRPQGVNTIYF. The DNA of the CDR3 is TGTGCCACCAGCAGATCCCGTCCCCAGGGGGTAAACACCATATATTTT.

This chain uses TRBV28 with TRBJ1-2; 7 positions match TRBD1. The CDR3 extends over 15 amino acids. Germline assignment: CDR1 MDHEN and CDR2 SYDVKM. V dropped 2 bases and J dropped 7; count of bases not matched to a gene: 10. This CDR3 reads CASSLITTGQSGYTF. In DNA form, the CDR3 reads TGTGCCAGCAGTTTAATTACGACAGGGCAGAGTGGCTACACCTTC.

J is TRBJ1-2 and V is TRBV7-2, with 12 bases fitting TRBD1. This CDR3 has 18 residues. Germline V gene sequence: CDR1 SGHTA, CDR2 FQGNSA. The J segment lost 7 bases and the V segment lost 1 base, leaving 13 bases of the junction unmatched. DNA of the CDR3: TGTGCCAGCAGCTTAGATGTGGGGACAGGGGGCGATAGGGTTGGCTACACCTTC. This translates into CASSLDVGTGGDRVGYTF.

The chain links TRBV10-2 to TRBJ2-5, with D possibly TRBD2 on 5 matching bases. Germline assignment: CDR1 WSHSY and CDR2 SAAADI. The CDR3 runs to 13 residues. Trimming pared 4 bases from V and 2 bases from J, leaving 8 bases between. The CDR3 sequence is CASSGSGQETQYF. The DNA of the CDR3 is TGCGCCAGCAGTGGGAGCGGACAAGAGACCCAGTACTTC.

V and J are TRBV19 and TRBJ1-2; the D is unclear. CDR1 and CDR2 (germline): LNHDA, SQIVND (reference sequence). CDR3 length: 13 amino acids. V lost 5 bases, J lost 7 bases, and 14 bases lay in between. The CDR3 spells CASSLAQLRGYTF. The DNA for the CDR3 is TGTGCCAGTAGTCTAGCACAGCTTCGTGGCTACACCTTC.

V gene TRBV6-5 combines with J gene TRBJ1-2; TRBD1 matches 8 bases. CDR1 is MNHEY, CDR2 SVGAGI, per germline. V shed 7 bases, J shed 2 bases, and the junction held 3 bases outside the gene matches. The CDR3 length is 13 residues. DNA of the CDR3: TGTGCCAGCACGCAGGGGGCGAACTATGGCTACACCTTC. It yields the protein CASTQGANYGYTF.

CDR3 loop: CASSPGLAGGEETQYF. The CDR3 DNA sequence: TGCGCCAGCAGCCCGGGACTAGCGGGAGGGGAGGAGACCCAGTACTTC. The V call is TRBV5-1, the J call TRBJ2-5, with TRBD2 identical over 16 bases. With 4 bases clipped from V and 5 bases from J, the junction kept 5 bases outside the gene matches. Germline V gene data show CDR1 as SGHRS and CDR2 as YFSETQ. The CDR3 is made up of 16 amino acids.

The V call is TRBV30, the J call TRBJ2-7; D remains unclear. Trimming took 0 bases from V and 7 from J, leaving 13 bases between them. This CDR3 contains 13 residues. The germline V gene has CDR1 GTSNPN and CDR2 SVGIG (reference sequence). CDR3 bases: TGTGCCTGGAGTGTACACGAGGTTCGAGAGCAGTACTTC. This gives the protein CAWSVHEVREQYF.

Within the sample, this clone is medium-sized (0.01 to 0.1%). The J gene is TRBJ2-5, the V gene TRBV24-1; 10 bases are a match to TRBD1. The CDR3 is made up of 17 amino acids. The V gene end was trimmed by 3 bases and the J gene end by 5 bases; junction bases not matched to a gene: 11. Germline V lookup: CDR1 KGHDR, CDR2 SFDVKD. The CDR3 here is CATSDPTTGGKGETQYF. CDR3 in DNA: TGTGCCACCAGTGATCCAACGACAGGGGGCAAGGGGGAGACCCAGTACTTC.

This chain connects TRBV7-2 to TRBJ1-5; D is perhaps TRBD1 (6 bases). Germline V gene data show CDR1 as SGHTA and CDR2 as FQGNSA. V was pared by 5 bases and J by 5 bases, with 16 bases between. CDR3 size: 15 residues. The CDR3, as DNA: TGTGCCAGCAGCCCCACAGCGGGGGCCCATCAGCCCCAGCATTTT. Protein product: CASSPTAGAHQPQHF.

This chain uses TRBV6-5 with TRBJ2-3; 8 bases line up with TRBD2. The CDR3 has 16 residues. V dropped 0 bases and J dropped 0; count of bases not matched to a gene: 2. CDR1 and CDR2 from the germline V gene are MNHEY and SVGAGI. CDR3 DNA sequence: TGTGCCAGCAGTTACTCGAGCGGGAGAAGCACAGATACGCAGTATTTT. Translation: CASSYSSGRSTDTQYF.

The gene calls are TRBV6-5 and TRBJ1-3; D not resolved. V dropped 4 bases and J dropped 0 bases, with 13 bases sitting between them. The CDR3 consists of 16 residues. The V gene's germline CDR1 is MNHEY and CDR2 SVGAGI. The DNA of the CDR3 is TGTGCCAGCAGTTCTACCTTGAGTACCTCTGGAAACACCATATATTTT. Protein: CASSSTLSTSGNTIYF.

The sample holds a few counts of this clone. The chain combines TRBV7-9 with TRBJ2-3; no clear D gene. Trimming took 3 bases from V and 0 from J, leaving 7 bases between them. Germline V gene lookup returns CDR1 SEHNR and CDR2 FQNEAQ (reference sequence). The CDR3 is made up of 14 amino acids. CDR3 bases: TGTGCCAGCAGCTTGCCAGGAAGCACAGATACGCAGTATTTT. It encodes CASSLPGSTDTQYF.